These T cell receptor beta chains were read from a single sample in a study of Graves' ophthalmopathy and Graves' hyperthyroidism. TCRdb reprocessed the multiplex PCR reads via MiXCR and lists one record per CDR3 protein. The sample carries approximately 500,000 distinct CDR3 sequences, about 15% recorded once. Sequenced material: blood. These receptors were taken from a woman aged 25 to 39 with Graves' ophthalmopathy. CDR3s include the opening cysteine and the closing phenylalanine or tryptophan. The D gene is left open where the match is weak. Not all rows give a size; the values are once, few, many and, for expanded clones, a class.

j_gene: TRBJ2-7; v_gene: TRBV10-1; d_gene: -; abundance: -; CDR3aa: CASRIRHVSYEQYF; CDR3nt: TGCGCCAGCAGGATAAGACACGTCTCCTACGAGCAGTACTTC
j_gene: TRBJ1-1; v_gene: TRBV2; d_gene: -; abundance: many; CDR3aa: CASSEAWDTEAFF; CDR3nt: TGTGCCAGCAGTGAAGCGTGGGACACTGAAGCTTTCTTT
j_gene: TRBJ1-5; v_gene: TRBV12-3/TRBV12-4; d_gene: TRBD1; abundance: many; CDR3aa: CASSPYHGTGAAQPQHF; CDR3nt: TGTGCCAGCAGTCCCTATCACGGGACAGGGGCGGCTCAGCCCCAGCATTTT
j_gene: TRBJ1-5; v_gene: TRBV6-2/TRBV6-3; d_gene: -; abundance: once; CDR3aa: CASSLSTGWYQPQHF; CDR3nt: TGTGCCAGCAGTCTCTCGACCGGGTGGTATCAGCCCCAGCATTTT
j_gene: TRBJ1-2; v_gene: TRBV11-2; d_gene: -; abundance: many; CDR3aa: CASSLTGRLTF; CDR3nt: TGTGCCAGCAGCCTAACAGGACGCTTGACCTTC
j_gene: TRBJ1-1; v_gene: TRBV19; d_gene: -; abundance: many; CDR3aa: CASSAHTEAFF; CDR3nt: TGTGCCAGTAGTGCCCACACTGAAGCTTTCTTT
j_gene: TRBJ1-2; v_gene: TRBV6-2/TRBV6-3; d_gene: -; abundance: many; CDR3aa: CASSYSIVRGYTF; CDR3nt: TGTGCCAGCAGTTACTCGATCGTACGTGGCTACACCTTC
j_gene: TRBJ1-5; v_gene: TRBV19; d_gene: TRBD1; abundance: few; CDR3aa: CASTRYGTENSNQPQHF; CDR3nt: TGTGCCAGTACCAGATACGGGACAGAAAATAGCAATCAGCCCCAGCATTTT
j_gene: TRBJ2-7; v_gene: TRBV20-1; d_gene: TRBD2; abundance: many; CDR3aa: CSASTASGGFSYEQYF; CDR3nt: TGCAGTGCTAGTACGGCTAGCGGGGGGTTTTCCTACGAGCAGTACTTC
j_gene: TRBJ2-5; v_gene: TRBV6-2/TRBV6-3; d_gene: -; abundance: many; CDR3aa: CASTVTEVRTQYF; CDR3nt: TGTGCCAGCACCGTGACAGAAGTGAGGACCCAGTACTTC
j_gene: TRBJ1-3; v_gene: TRBV27; d_gene: TRBD1; abundance: many; CDR3aa: CASSVDRGPGNTIYF; CDR3nt: TGTGCCAGCAGTGTCGACAGGGGGCCTGGAAACACCATATATTTT
j_gene: TRBJ1-1; v_gene: TRBV5-1; d_gene: -; abundance: many; CDR3aa: CASSLEQVGTEAFF; CDR3nt: TGCGCCAGCAGCTTGGAACAGGTTGGCACTGAAGCTTTCTTT
j_gene: TRBJ2-5; v_gene: TRBV12-3/TRBV12-4; d_gene: -; abundance: many; CDR3aa: CASSSNLGETQYF; CDR3nt: TGTGCCAGCAGTTCCAACCTAGGGGAGACCCAGTACTTC
j_gene: TRBJ2-2; v_gene: TRBV19; d_gene: -; abundance: many; CDR3aa: CASSDGTLNTGELFF; CDR3nt: TGTGCCAGTAGTGACGGGACACTAAACACCGGGGAGCTGTTTTTT
j_gene: TRBJ1-1; v_gene: TRBV30; d_gene: -; abundance: few; CDR3aa: CAWSVMRRGVRNTEAFF; CDR3nt: TGTGCCTGGAGTGTAATGAGGCGGGGGGTAAGGAACACTGAAGCTTTCTTT